These T cell receptor beta chains were read from a single sample in a study of radiation and T cells in renal cell carcinoma. Some clones are missing from TCRdb's copy, which holds only in-frame ones; the method was immunoSEQ multiplex PCR. The table lists more than 95,000 clones, roughly four fifths of them singletons. Specimen: blood, collected from a patient whose treatment included radiotherapy and nephrectomy. Source of these receptors: an older woman with renal cell carcinoma. The CDR3 runs from the conserved cysteine through the conserved F or W. The D gene is left open where the match is weak. Clone size is given for some rows only: seen once, a few or many times, or a class if the clone is expanded.

12	-	TRBJ1-5	-	TRBV10-3	CAISERGQPQHF	TGTGCCATCAGTGAAAGGGGACAGCCCCAGCATTTT
12	-	TRBJ2-3	-	TRBV29-1	CSVVPGMDTQYF	TGCAGCGTTGTTCCAGGGATGGATACGCAGTATTTT
16	-	TRBJ2-5	-	TRBV5-1	CASSLTGGGGQETQYF	TGCGCCAGCAGCTTGACAGGAGGCGGAGGACAAGAGACCCAGTACTTC
21	TRBD2	TRBJ2-2	-	TRBV15	CATRVLRLAGTTVANTGELFF	TGTGCCACCCGCGTTTTGAGACTAGCGGGTACGACGGTTGCGAACACCGGGGAGCTGTTTTTT
15	-	TRBJ1-5	-	TRBV9	CASSAGTVSNQPQHF	TGTGCCAGCAGCGCAGGGACGGTAAGCAATCAGCCCCAGCATTTT
16	TRBD1	TRBJ1-5	-	TRBV2	CASRDTTGGGGQPQHF	TGTGCCAGCAGGGATACTACAGGGGGCGGGGGGCAGCCCCAGCATTTT
15	TRBD1	TRBJ1-6	-	TRBV6-1	CASNPWDRGLSPLHF	TGTGCCAGCAACCCCTGGGACAGGGGGCTGTCACCCCTCCACTTT
14	TRBD2	TRBJ2-7	-	TRBV9	CASSLAGDVYEQYF	TGTGCCAGCAGCCTAGCGGGAGACGTGTACGAGCAGTACTTC
16	TRBD1	TRBJ2-7	-	TRBV4-2	CASSQGYRGREYEQYF	TGTGCCAGCAGCCAAGGTTACAGGGGGCGCGAGTACGAGCAGTACTTC
20	TRBD2	TRBJ2-1	-	TRBV7-8	CASSSRTSGSYMSSYNEQFF	TGTGCCAGCAGCTCAAGGACTAGCGGGAGCTATATGAGCTCCTACAATGAGCAGTTCTTC
15	TRBD1	TRBJ2-7	-	TRBV18	CASSHEETGGYEQYF	TGTGCCAGCTCGCACGAGGAGACAGGGGGTTACGAGCAGTACTTC
14	-	TRBJ1-3	-	TRBV13	CASSLGRNRNTIYF	TGTGCCAGCAGCTTAGGCCGAAACAGAAACACCATATATTTT
13	-	TRBJ1-2	-	TRBV2	CASVLGQNYGYTF	TGTGCCAGCGTCCTTGGGCAAAACTATGGCTACACCTTC
16	TRBD2	TRBJ2-2	-	TRBV7-3	CASSPRTSGRAGELFF	TGTGCCAGCAGCCCCCGGACTAGCGGGAGGGCCGGGGAGCTGTTTTTT
13	-	TRBJ2-5	-	TRBV5-5	CASSLGGEETQYF	TGTGCCAGCAGCTTGGGAGGGGAAGAGACCCAGTACTTC
16	-	TRBJ2-2	-	TRBV19	CASSTDRFSNTGELFF	TGTGCCAGTAGTACAGACAGATTTTCGAACACCGGGGAGCTGTTTTTT
13	-	TRBJ2-1	-	TRBV6-6	CASSGRYHNEQFF	TGTGCCAGCAGCGGACGGTATCACAATGAGCAGTTCTTC
14	TRBD1	TRBJ1-2	-	TRBV5-6	CASSGTGGPYSYTF	TGTGCCAGCAGCGGGACAGGTGGACCCTATAGCTACACCTTC
16	-	TRBJ1-4	-	TRBV5-4	CASSLLGERPNEKLFF	TGTGCCAGCAGCTTGTTGGGGGAGCGGCCGAATGAAAAACTGTTTTTT
15	TRBD1	TRBJ2-7	-	TRBV13	CASSFPSGQGYEQYF	TGTGCCAGCAGCTTCCCATCGGGACAGGGCTACGAGCAGTACTTC
15	TRBD1	TRBJ1-2	few	TRBV28	CASSLGSGGGYGYTF	TGTGCCAGCAGTTTAGGCTCAGGGGGGGGCTATGGCTACACCTTC
15	-	TRBJ2-4	-	TRBV5-6	CASSDDRRAKNIQYF	TGTGCCAGCAGCGATGACCGCCGAGCCAAAAACATTCAGTACTTC
16	TRBD1	TRBJ2-2	-	TRBV25-1	CASSGRQGARTGELFF	TGTGCCAGCAGTGGGAGACAGGGGGCGCGCACCGGGGAGCTGTTTTTT
15	-	TRBJ1-4	-	TRBV7-7	CASSLGEGTNEKLFF	TGTGCTAGCAGCCTGGGTGAGGGAACTAATGAAAAACTGTTTTTT
18	TRBD2	TRBJ2-1	-	TRBV18	CASSPTGTSGASYNEQFF	TGTGCCAGCTCACCAACCGGGACTAGCGGGGCCTCCTACAATGAGCAGTTCTTC
13	-	TRBJ1-2	-	TRBV10-3	CAISEGQLDGYTF	TGTGCCATCAGTGAAGGGCAGTTGGATGGCTACACCTTC
17	-	TRBJ1-4	few	TRBV7-9	CASSLTESPATNEKLFF	TGTGCCAGCAGCTTAACCGAGTCCCCGGCCACTAATGAAAAACTGTTTTTT
12	-	TRBJ1-2	-	TRBV7-9	CASSLDNYGYTF	TGTGCCAGCAGCTTAGACAACTATGGCTACACCTTC
14	TRBD1	TRBJ2-7	once	TRBV7-9	CASSWTGAADEQYF	TGTGCCAGCAGCTGGACAGGGGCCGCGGACGAGCAGTACTTC
17	TRBD2	TRBJ2-7	few	TRBV28	CASSPPNPTGGPYEQYF	TGTGCCAGCAGTCCACCAAACCCGACGGGAGGGCCCTACGAGCAGTACTTC
15	-	TRBJ2-6	-	TRBV6-6	CASSSPDSGANVLTF	TGTGCCAGCAGTTCACCGGACTCCGGGGCCAACGTCCTGACTTTC
16	TRBD2	TRBJ2-1	once	TRBV5-4	CASRGSSGRGKVEQFF	TGTGCCAGCAGGGGGAGTAGCGGGAGGGGCAAGGTTGAGCAGTTCTTC
16	TRBD1	TRBJ2-5	-	TRBV7-9	CASSRDRGYFKETQYF	TGTGCCAGCAGCCGAGACAGGGGATACTTTAAAGAGACCCAGTACTTC
18	-	TRBJ1-1	-	TRBV9	CASSVFTPRRGVNTEAFF	TGTGCCAGCAGCGTATTTACTCCTAGGAGGGGCGTGAACACTGAAGCTTTCTTT
17	-	TRBJ1-2	-	TRBV19	CASSIEGPPRGSYGYTF	TGTGCCAGTAGTATAGAGGGACCGCCTCGAGGGAGCTATGGCTACACCTTC
18	-	TRBJ2-1	-	TRBV7-3	CASSPNGVPPQPHNEQFF	TGTGCCAGCAGCCCAAACGGGGTCCCTCCCCAACCTCACAATGAGCAGTTCTTC
15	-	TRBJ1-3	-	TRBV10-1	CASSESGGRRNTIYF	TGCGCCAGCAGTGAGTCGGGGGGACGGAGAAACACCATATATTTT
16	-	TRBJ2-3	-	TRBV19	CASSIGRVYSTDTQYF	TGTGCCAGTAGTATAGGGCGGGTATACTCCACAGATACGCAGTATTTT
13	TRBD1	TRBJ1-2	-	TRBV30	CAWKRTGDYGYTF	TGTGCCTGGAAACGGACAGGGGACTATGGCTACACCTTC
17	TRBD1	TRBJ1-4	-	TRBV9	CASSWGGGSATNEKLFF	TGTGCCAGCAGTTGGGGAGGGGGCAGTGCAACTAATGAAAAACTGTTTTTT
16	-	TRBJ2-7	-	TRBV28	CASSLFSEGRSYEQYF	TGTGCCAGCAGTTTGTTTTCCGAAGGAAGGTCCTACGAGCAGTACTTC
12	-	TRBJ2-1	-	TRBV5-6	CASSLVRGQQFF	TGTGCCAGCAGCCTCGTGAGAGGGCAGCAGTTCTTC
15	-	TRBJ1-5	-	TRBV9	CASSVGVDPHQPQHF	TGTGCCAGCAGCGTGGGAGTGGACCCCCATCAGCCCCAGCATTTT
14	TRBD1	TRBJ2-2	-	TRBV29-1	CSVVLTGGTGELFF	TGCAGCGTTGTGCTCACAGGGGGCACCGGGGAGCTGTTTTTT
14	-	TRBJ1-2	few	TRBV6-1	CASSEGPGENGYTF	TGTGCCAGCAGTGAGGGACCTGGGGAAAATGGCTACACCTTC
14	-	TRBJ1-4	-	TRBV4-1	CASSQTGTQEKLFF	TGCGCCAGCAGCCAGACCGGGACTCAAGAAAAACTGTTTTTT
14	TRBD1	TRBJ1-2	medium-sized	TRBV9	CASSVEGQMYGYTF	TGTGCCAGCAGCGTGGAGGGACAGATGTATGGCTACACCTTC
15	TRBD1	TRBJ1-2	once	TRBV19	CASSRPGTGILGYTF	TGTGCCAGTAGTCGTCCCGGGACAGGGATCCTTGGCTACACCTTC
13	-	TRBJ1-1	-	TRBV5-6	CASSADRAGRAFF	TGTGCCAGCAGCGCGGACAGAGCGGGGAGAGCTTTCTTT
13	-	TRBJ2-1	-	TRBV27	CASSSGPYNEQFF	TGTGCCAGCAGTTCGGGACCCTACAATGAGCAGTTCTTC